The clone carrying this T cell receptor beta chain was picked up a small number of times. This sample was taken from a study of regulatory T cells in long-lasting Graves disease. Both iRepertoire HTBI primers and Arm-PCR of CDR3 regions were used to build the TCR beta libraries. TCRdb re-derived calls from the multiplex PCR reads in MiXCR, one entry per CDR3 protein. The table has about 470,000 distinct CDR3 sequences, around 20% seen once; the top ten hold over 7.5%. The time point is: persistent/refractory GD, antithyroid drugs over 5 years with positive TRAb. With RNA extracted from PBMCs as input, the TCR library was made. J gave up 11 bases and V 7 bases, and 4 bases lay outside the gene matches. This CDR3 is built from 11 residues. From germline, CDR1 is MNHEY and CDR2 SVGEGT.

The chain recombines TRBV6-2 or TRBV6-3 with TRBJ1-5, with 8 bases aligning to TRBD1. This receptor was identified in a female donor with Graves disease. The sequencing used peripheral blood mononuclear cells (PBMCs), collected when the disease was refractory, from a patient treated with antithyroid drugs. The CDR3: CASTDRGSQHF. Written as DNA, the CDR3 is TGTGCCAGCACCGACAGGGGTTCCCAGCATTTT.